The clone carrying this TCR beta chain was seen at least ten times. Its target is not known. TCRdb re-derived calls from the 5' RACE reads in MiXCR, one entry per CDR3 protein. The sample lists about 220,000 distinct CDR3 sequences; over 9.5% were seen once. This entry comes from a study of CD8 T cells in ankylosing spondylitis. Regarding the study as a whole: Blood from ankylosing spondylitis patients appeared to carry a characteristic roughly eight-variant TCR beta motif. Within peripheral blood, clones linked to disease were CD8+ and relatively rare.

The sample was blood, either unsorted or a sorted T cell fraction (not recorded which). The TCR was taken from a male donor with ankylosing spondylitis or in good health (not recorded which).

As DNA, the CDR3 is TGTGCCAGCAGCTTTGAACTTACAGATACGCAGTATTTT. Translated: CASSFELTDTQYF. This sequence joins TRBV7-6 and TRBJ2-3, with unresolved D. The CDR3 runs to 13 residues. Germline V gene lookup returns CDR1 SGHVS and CDR2 FNYEAQ. With 3 bases removed from V and 3 bases from J, the gap between germline ends came to 7 bases.